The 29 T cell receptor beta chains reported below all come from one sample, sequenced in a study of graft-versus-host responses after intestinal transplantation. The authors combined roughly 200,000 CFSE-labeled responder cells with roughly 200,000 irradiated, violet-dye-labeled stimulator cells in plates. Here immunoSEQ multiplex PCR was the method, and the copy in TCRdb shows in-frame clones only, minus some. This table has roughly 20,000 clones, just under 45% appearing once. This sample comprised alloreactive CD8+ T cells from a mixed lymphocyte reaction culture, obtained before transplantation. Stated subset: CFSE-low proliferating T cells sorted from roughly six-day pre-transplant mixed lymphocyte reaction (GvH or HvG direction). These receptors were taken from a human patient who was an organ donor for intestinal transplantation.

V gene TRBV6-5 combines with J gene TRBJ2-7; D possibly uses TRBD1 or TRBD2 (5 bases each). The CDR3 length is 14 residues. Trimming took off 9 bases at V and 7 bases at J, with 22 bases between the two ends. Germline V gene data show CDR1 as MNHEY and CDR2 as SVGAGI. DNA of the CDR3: TGTGCCAGAAACCGGGACGCCGTCAGTTGGGAGCAGTACTTC. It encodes CARNRDAVSWEQYF.

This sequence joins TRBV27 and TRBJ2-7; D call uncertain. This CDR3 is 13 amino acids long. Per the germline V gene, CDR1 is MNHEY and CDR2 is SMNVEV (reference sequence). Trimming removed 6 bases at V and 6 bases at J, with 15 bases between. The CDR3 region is CASSPGPGAEQYF. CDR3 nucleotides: TGTGCCAGCAGCCCCGGGCCAGGAGCCGAGCAGTACTTC.

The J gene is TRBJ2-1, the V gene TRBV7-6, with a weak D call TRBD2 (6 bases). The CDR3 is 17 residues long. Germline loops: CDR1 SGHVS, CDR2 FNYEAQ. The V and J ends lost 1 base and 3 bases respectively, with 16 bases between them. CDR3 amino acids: CASSLGPWDCRYNEQFF. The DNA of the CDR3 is TGTGCCAGCAGCTTAGGGCCCTGGGACTGCCGCTACAATGAGCAGTTCTTC.

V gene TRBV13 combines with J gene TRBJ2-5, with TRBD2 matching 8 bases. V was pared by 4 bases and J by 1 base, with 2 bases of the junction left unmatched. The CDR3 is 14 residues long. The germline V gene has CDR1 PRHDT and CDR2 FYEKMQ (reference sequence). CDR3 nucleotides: TGTGCCAGCAGCTCGGGACTAGTCCAAGAGACCCAGTACTTC. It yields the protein CASSSGLVQETQYF. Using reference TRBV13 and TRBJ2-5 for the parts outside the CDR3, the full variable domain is AAGVIQSPRHLIKEKRETATLKCYPIPRHDTVYWYQQGPGQDPQFLISFYEKMQSDKGSIPDRFSAQQFSDYHSELNMSSLELGDSALYFCASSSGLVQETQYFGPGTRLLVL.

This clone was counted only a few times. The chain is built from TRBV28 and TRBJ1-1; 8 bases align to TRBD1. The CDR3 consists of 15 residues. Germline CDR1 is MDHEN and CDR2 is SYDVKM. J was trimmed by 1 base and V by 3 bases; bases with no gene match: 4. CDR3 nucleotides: TGTGCCAGCAGTTTTCTTCAGGGGGCGAACACTGAAGCTTTCTTT. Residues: CASSFLQGANTEAFF.

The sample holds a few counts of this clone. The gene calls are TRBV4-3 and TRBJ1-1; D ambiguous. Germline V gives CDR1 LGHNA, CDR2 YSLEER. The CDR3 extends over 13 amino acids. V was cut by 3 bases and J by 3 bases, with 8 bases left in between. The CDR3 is CASSHLGDTEAFF. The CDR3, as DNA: TGCGCCAGCAGCCATCTGGGCGACACTGAAGCTTTCTTT.

The CDR3 coding sequence is TGTGCCAGCACCACCGCAGGCGGCGCCTCCTACGAGCAGTACTTC. It encodes CASTTAGGASYEQYF. The chain has TRBV7-9 and TRBJ2-7, with D unresolved. The V end was cut by 7 bases, the J end by 0 bases, with 16 bases between. Germline V gene lookup returns CDR1 SEHNR and CDR2 FQNEAQ (reference sequence). The CDR3 runs to 15 residues.

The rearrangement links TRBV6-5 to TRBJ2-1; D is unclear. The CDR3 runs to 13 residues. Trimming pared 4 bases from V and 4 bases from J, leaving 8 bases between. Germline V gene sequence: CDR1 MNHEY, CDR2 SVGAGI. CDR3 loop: CASSLTAYNEQFF. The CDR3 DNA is TGTGCCAGCAGTTTGACCGCATACAATGAGCAGTTCTTC.

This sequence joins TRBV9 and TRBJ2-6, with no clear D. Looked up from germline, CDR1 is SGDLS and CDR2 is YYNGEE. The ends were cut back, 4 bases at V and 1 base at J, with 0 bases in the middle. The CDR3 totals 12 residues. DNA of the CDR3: TGTGCCAGCAGCTCTGGGGCCAACGTCCTGACTTTC. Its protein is CASSSGANVLTF.

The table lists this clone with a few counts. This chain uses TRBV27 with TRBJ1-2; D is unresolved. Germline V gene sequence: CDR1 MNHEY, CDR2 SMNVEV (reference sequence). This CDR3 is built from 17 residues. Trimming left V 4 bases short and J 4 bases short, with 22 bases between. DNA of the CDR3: TGTGCCAGCAGTTCTACCCTCACAGCGTTGAGGTTCTATGGCTACACCTTC. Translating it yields CASSSTLTALRFYGYTF.

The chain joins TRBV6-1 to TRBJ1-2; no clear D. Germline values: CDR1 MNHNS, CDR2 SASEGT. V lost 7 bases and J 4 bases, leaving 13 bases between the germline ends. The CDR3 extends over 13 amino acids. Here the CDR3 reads CASTHDGAYGYTF. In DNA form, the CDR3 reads TGTGCCAGCACCCACGACGGCGCCTATGGCTACACCTTC.

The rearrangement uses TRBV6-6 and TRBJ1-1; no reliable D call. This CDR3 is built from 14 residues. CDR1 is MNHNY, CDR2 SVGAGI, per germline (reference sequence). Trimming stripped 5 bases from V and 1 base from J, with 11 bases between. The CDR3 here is CASSTLRGNTEAFF. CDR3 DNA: TGTGCCAGCAGTACCCTGAGAGGGAACACTGAAGCTTTCTTT.

The CDR3 here is CASSYLPRQRNYGYTF. The CDR3 DNA follows: TGTGCCAGCTCATACCTTCCGAGACAGAGGAACTATGGCTACACCTTC. The chain is built from TRBV18 and TRBJ1-2; D is possibly TRBD1 (5 bases). The CDR3 has 16 amino acids. From germline, CDR1 is KGHSH and CDR2 LQKENI. Trimming cost V 5 bases and J 2 bases, with 18 bases left between them.

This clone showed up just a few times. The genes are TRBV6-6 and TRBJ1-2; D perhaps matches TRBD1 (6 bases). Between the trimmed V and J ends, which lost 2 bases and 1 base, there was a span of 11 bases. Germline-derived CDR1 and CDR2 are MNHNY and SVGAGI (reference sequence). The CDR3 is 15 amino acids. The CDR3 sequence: CASSYLVGGNYGYTF. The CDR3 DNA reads TGTGCCAGCAGTTACCTGGTAGGGGGTAACTATGGCTACACCTTC.

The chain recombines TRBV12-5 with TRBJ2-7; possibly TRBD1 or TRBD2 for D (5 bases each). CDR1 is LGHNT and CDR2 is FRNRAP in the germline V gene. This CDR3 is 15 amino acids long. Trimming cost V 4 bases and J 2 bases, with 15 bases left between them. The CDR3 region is CASGSRHSGPYEQYF. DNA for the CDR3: TGTGCTAGTGGTTCTAGGCATTCGGGACCCTACGAGCAGTACTTC. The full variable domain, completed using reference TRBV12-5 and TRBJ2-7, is DARVTQTPRHKVTEMGQEVTMRCQPILGHNTVFWYRQTMMQGLELLAYFRNRAPLDDSGMPKDRFSAEMPDATLATLKIQPSEPRDSAVYFCASGSRHSGPYEQYFGPGTRLTVT.

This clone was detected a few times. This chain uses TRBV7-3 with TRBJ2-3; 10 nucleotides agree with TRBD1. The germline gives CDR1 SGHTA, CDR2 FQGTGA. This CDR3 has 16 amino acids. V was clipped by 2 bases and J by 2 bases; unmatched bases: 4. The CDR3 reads CASSLGTGAHTDTQYF. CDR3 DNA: TGTGCCAGCAGCTTAGGGACAGGGGCCCACACAGATACGCAGTATTTT.

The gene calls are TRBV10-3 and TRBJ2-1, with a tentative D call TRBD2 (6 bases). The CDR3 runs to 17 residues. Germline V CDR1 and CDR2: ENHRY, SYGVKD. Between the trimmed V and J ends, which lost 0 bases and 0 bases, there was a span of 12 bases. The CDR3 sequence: CAISESVADSSYNEQFF. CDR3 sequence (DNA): TGTGCCATCAGTGAGTCGGTAGCGGATAGCTCCTACAATGAGCAGTTCTTC.

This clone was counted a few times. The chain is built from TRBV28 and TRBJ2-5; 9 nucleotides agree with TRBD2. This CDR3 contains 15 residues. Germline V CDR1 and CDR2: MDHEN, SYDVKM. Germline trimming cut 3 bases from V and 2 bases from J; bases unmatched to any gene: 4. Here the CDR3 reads CASSLVAGVQETQYF. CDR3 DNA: TGTGCCAGCAGTTTGGTAGCGGGAGTACAAGAGACCCAGTACTTC. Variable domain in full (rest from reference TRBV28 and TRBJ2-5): DVKVTQSSRYLVKRTGEKVFLECVQDMDHENMFWYRQDPGLGLRLIYFSYDVKMKEKGDIPEGYSVSREKKERFSLILESASTNQTSMYLCASSLVAGVQETQYFGPGTRLLVL.

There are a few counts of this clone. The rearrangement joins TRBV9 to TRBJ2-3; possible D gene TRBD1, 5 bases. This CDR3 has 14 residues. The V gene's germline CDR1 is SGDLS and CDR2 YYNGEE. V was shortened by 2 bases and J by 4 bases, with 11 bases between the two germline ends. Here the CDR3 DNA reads TGTGCCAGCAGCGTTCAGGGTCCCCCAGATACGCAGTATTTT. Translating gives CASSVQGPPDTQYF.

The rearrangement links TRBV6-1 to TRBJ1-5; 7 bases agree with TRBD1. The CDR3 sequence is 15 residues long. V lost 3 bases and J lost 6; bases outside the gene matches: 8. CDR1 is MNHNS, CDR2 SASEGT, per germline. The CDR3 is CASSDYTGDIQPQHF. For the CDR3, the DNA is TGTGCCAGCAGTGACTATACAGGGGATATTCAGCCCCAGCATTTT.

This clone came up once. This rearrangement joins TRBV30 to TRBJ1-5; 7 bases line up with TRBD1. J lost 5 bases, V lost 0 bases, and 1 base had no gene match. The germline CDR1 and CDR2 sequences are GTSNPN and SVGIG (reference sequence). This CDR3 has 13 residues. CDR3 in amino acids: CAWSVTGDQPQHF. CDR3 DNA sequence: TGTGCCTGGAGTGTAACAGGGGATCAGCCCCAGCATTTT.

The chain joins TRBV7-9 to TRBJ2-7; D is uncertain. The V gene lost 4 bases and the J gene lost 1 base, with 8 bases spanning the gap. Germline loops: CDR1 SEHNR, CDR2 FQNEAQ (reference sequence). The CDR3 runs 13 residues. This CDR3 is CASSSQASYEQYF. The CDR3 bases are TGTGCCAGCAGCTCGCAGGCTTCCTACGAGCAGTACTTC.

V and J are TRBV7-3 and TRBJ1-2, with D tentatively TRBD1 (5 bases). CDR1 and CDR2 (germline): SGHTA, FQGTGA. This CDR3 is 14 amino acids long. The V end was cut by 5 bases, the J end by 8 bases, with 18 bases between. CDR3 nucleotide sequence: TGTGCCAGCAGCCCGGTCGGGGGGTTGGGAGGCTACACCTTC. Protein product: CASSPVGGLGGYTF.

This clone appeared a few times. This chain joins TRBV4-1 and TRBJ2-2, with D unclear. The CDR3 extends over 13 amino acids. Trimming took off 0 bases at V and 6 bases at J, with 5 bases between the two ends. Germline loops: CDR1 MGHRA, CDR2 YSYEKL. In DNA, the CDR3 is TGCGCCAGCAGCCAAGATCGAGCCGGGGAGCTGTTTTTT. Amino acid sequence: CASSQDRAGELFF.

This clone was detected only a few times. CDR3 sequence (DNA): TGTGCCAGACGAGGACAGGGCGGAAACATTCAGTACTTC. It is translated as CARRGQGGNIQYF. The rearrangement joins TRBV9 to TRBJ2-4; 8 bases are a match to TRBD1. The V gene end was trimmed by 8 bases and the J gene end by 6 bases; junction bases not matched to a gene: 7. Germline values: CDR1 SGDLS, CDR2 YYNGEE. This CDR3 has 13 amino acids. Based on the CDR3 plus reference TRBV9 and TRBJ2-4, the full variable domain is DSGVTQTPKHLITATGQRVTLRCSPRSGDLSVYWYQQSLDQGLQFLIQYYNGEERAKGNILERFSAQQFPDLHSELNLSSLELGDSALYFCARRGQGGNIQYFGAGTRLSVL.

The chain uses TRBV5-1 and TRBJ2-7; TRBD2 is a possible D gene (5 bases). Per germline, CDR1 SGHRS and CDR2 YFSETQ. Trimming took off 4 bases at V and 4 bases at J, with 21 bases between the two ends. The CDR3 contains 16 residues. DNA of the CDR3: TGCGCCAGCAGCGTTTCCGGACTTTACCGGGCTTACGAGCAGTACTTC. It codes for CASSVSGLYRAYEQYF.

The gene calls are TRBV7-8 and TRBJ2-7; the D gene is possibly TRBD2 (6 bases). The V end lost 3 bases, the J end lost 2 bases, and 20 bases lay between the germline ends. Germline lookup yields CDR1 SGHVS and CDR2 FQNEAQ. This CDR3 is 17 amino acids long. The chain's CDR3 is CASSFSNEGLVPYEQYF. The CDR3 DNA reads TGTGCCAGCAGCTTCTCAAATGAGGGACTCGTCCCCTACGAGCAGTACTTC.

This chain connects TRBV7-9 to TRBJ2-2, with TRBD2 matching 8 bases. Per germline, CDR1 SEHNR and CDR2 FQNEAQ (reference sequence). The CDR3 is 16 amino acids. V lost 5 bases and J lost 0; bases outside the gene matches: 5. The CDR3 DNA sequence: TGTGCCAGCAGCATTACACTAGCGGCGAACACCGGGGAGCTGTTTTTT. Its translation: CASSITLAANTGELFF.

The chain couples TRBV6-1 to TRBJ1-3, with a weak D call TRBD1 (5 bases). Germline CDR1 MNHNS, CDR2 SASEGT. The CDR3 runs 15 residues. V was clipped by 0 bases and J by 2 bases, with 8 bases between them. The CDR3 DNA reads TGTGCCAGCAGTGAAGCGGCAGGGCCTGGAAACACCATATATTTT. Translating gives CASSEAAGPGNTIYF.